This passage covers 12 T cell receptor beta chains from one sample sequenced in a study of identical twins. TCRdb passed the 5' RACE reads through MiXCR, listing each CDR3 protein once. Here the sample spans roughly 490,000 distinct CDR3 sequences, approximately 14% being singletons. The sample was also reused in another study, on yellow fever vaccine responses in identical twins.

The sequencing sample was made of CD4+ T cells sorted from blood. Receptors originate from a woman aged 18-29 years in good health.

This clonotype was seen only a few times. This chain joins TRBV6-2 or TRBV6-3 and TRBJ2-5, with 10 bases that match TRBD1. Germline loops: CDR1 MNHEY, CDR2 SVGEGT. The CDR3 has 17 residues. V shed 4 bases and J 0 bases; nucleotides not matched to a gene: 8. CDR3 residues: CASSFLPGQGYQETQYF. The CDR3 coding sequence is TGTGCCAGCAGTTTCCTCCCGGGACAGGGGTACCAAGAGACCCAGTACTTC.

This clonotype was observed a handful of times. The J gene is TRBJ2-3, the V gene TRBV10-2; TRBD2 matches at 8 bases. J lost 3 bases, V lost 2 bases, and 4 bases had no gene match. The CDR3 contains 15 residues. Germline V lookup: CDR1 WSHSY, CDR2 SAAADI. The CDR3 nucleotides are TGCGCCAGCAGTGAGACGGGACTAGGAACAGATACGCAGTATTTT. Protein sequence: CASSETGLGTDTQYF.

This clonotype came up a few times. CDR3 in amino acids: CSAIPGETQYF. The CDR3 bases are TGCAGTGCTATACCCGGGGAGACCCAGTACTTC. The V call is TRBV20-1, the J call TRBJ2-5; D not resolved. This CDR3 contains 11 residues. Trimming took off 4 bases at V and 5 bases at J, with 8 bases between the two ends. Germline V gene data show CDR1 as DFQATT and CDR2 as SNEGSKA (reference sequence).

This clonotype was detected many times. The V call is TRBV7-9, the J call TRBJ1-6; no definite D call. Germline V gene lookup returns CDR1 SEHNR and CDR2 FQNEAQ (reference sequence). With 2 bases removed from V and 9 bases from J, the gap between germline ends came to 17 bases. The CDR3 totals 16 residues. DNA of the CDR3: TGTGCCAGCAGCTTACGTGCAGGAGAGCCGACTTCACCCCTCCACTTT. As protein: CASSLRAGEPTSPLHF.

V usage is TRBV12-3 or TRBV12-4 and J usage is TRBJ2-5; 11 nucleotides line up with TRBD2. The CDR3 runs to 15 residues. With V trimmed by 9 bases and J by 3 bases, 9 bases remained unmatched. The CDR3 DNA sequence: TGTGCCAGTAAACCTAGCGGGAGGCACAAAGAGACCCAGTACTTC. It translates to CASKPSGRHKETQYF.

This clonotype was found once. The rearrangement links TRBV20-1 to TRBJ2-3, with D maybe TRBD1 (5 bases). The CDR3 runs 16 residues. The germline CDR1 and CDR2 sequences are DFQATT and SNEGSKA (reference sequence). V was pared by 3 bases and J by 1 base, with 17 bases between. The CDR3 sequence is CSASDIRVTRTDTQYF. The CDR3 DNA reads as TGCAGTGCTAGCGACATCAGGGTCACTCGCACAGATACGCAGTATTTT.

The rearrangement joins TRBV2 to TRBJ2-4; D uncertain. V dropped 4 bases and J dropped 2 bases, with 6 bases sitting between them. The CDR3 runs 13 residues. The germline V gene encodes CDR1 SNHLY and CDR2 FYNNEI. CDR3 bases: TGTGCCAGCAGTGGGCGCACCAAAAACATTCAGTACTTC. Translating gives CASSGRTKNIQYF.

This clonotype was picked up a small number of times. V and J are TRBV5-1 and TRBJ2-7; D uncertain. The CDR3 length is 13 residues. CDR1 and CDR2 (germline): SGHRS, YFSETQ. The ends were cut back, 4 bases at V and 5 bases at J, with 13 bases in the middle. The CDR3 is CASSQDRPHEQYF. CDR3 nucleotide sequence: TGCGCCAGCAGCCAGGACCGGCCTCACGAGCAGTACTTC.

The chain employs TRBV29-1 and TRBJ2-7, with TRBD2 matching over 9 bases. Germline V gene lookup returns CDR1 SQVTM and CDR2 ANQGSEA. This CDR3 comprises 17 residues. V dropped 4 bases and J dropped 0; count of bases not matched to a gene: 13. CDR3 sequence: CSVAGGRAIGASYEQYF. Here the CDR3 DNA reads TGCAGCGTTGCTGGCGGGAGGGCCATAGGGGCCTCCTACGAGCAGTACTTC.

At least ten counts were recorded for this clonotype. V usage is TRBV3-1 and J usage is TRBJ2-7; 8 bases map to TRBD2. CDR1 is LGHDT and CDR2 is YNNKEL in the germline V gene (reference sequence). The length of the CDR3 is 15 residues. Losses at the gene ends were 4 bases for V and 3 bases for J; bases not matched to a gene: 8. CDR3 sequence reads: CASSLAGLTDYEQYF. The CDR3 nucleotides are TGTGCCAGCAGCCTAGCGGGACTTACAGACTACGAGCAGTACTTC.

This chain links TRBV30 with TRBJ2-5; TRBD1 agrees at 7 bases. The CDR3 totals 12 residues. Germline V gene sequence: CDR1 GTSNPN, CDR2 SVGIG (reference sequence). Germline trimming cut 6 bases from V and 6 bases from J; bases unmatched to any gene: 7. The CDR3 DNA reads TGTGCCTGTTCTCAGGGGGTTAAGACCCAGTACTTC. Translating it yields CACSQGVKTQYF. The full variable domain, with the rest looked up from reference TRBV30 and TRBJ2-5, is SQTIHQWPATLVQPVGSPLSLECTVEGTSNPNLYWYRQAAGRGLQLLFYSVGIGQISSEVPQNLSASRPQDRQFILSSKKLLLSDSGFYLCACSQGVKTQYFGPGTRLLVL.

This clonotype was detected a few times. V usage is TRBV5-1 and J usage is TRBJ2-7; D unresolved. CDR3 length equals 14 residues. The V gene's germline CDR1 is SGHRS and CDR2 YFSETQ. V dropped 0 bases and J dropped 3 bases, with 10 bases sitting between them. Here the CDR3 reads CASSLEGPNYEQYF. As DNA, the CDR3 is TGCGCCAGCAGCTTGGAAGGACCCAACTACGAGCAGTACTTC.